Following are 17 T cell receptor beta chains from one sample sequenced in a study of tumor-infiltrating lymphocytes in primary liver carcinoma. Researchers generated TCR beta cDNA from about 500 ng of total RNA, relying on a constant-region primer. Three-round nested multiplex PCR performed with slightly modified ARM-PCR produced the TCR beta libraries. Running around 9 cycles apiece, the first two PCR rounds relied on TRBV1-TRBV30 forward primers together with a C-beta reverse primer. One entry per CDR3 protein, called by TCRdb with MiXCR from the multiplex PCR reads. The repertoire consists of 75,000 or so distinct CDR3 sequences, with 60% to 75% occurring once and the leading ten covering 25% to 35%. The study co-extracted DNA and RNA from approximately 20-30 mg of unsorted bulk tissue. The sample comprised liver tumor tissue from sampling region 4. Subset meaning: tumor region T4, right-lateral pole. These receptor sequences come from a man in his forties or fifties with primary liver carcinoma and hepatitis B virus infection.

Only a few counts were recorded for this clonotype. The chain uses TRBV7-9 and TRBJ2-7, with no clear D. CDR3 length equals 12 residues. Per the germline V gene, CDR1 is SEHNR and CDR2 is FQNEAQ (reference sequence). V was clipped by 2 bases and J by 3 bases, with 5 bases between them. The CDR3 reads CASSLTLYEQYF. CDR3 nucleotides: TGTGCCAGCAGCTTAACGCTCTACGAGCAGTACTTC.

With regard to this clonotype: With a much larger clone just one base away, this may be a read error. The chain recombines TRBV5-6 with TRBJ2-1, with TRBD2 matching 8 bases. Germline CDR1 reads SGHDT; CDR2 reads YYEEEE. This CDR3 is 15 amino acids long. CDR3 residues: CASSLQGLVYIEQFF. The CDR3 region has the DNA TGTGCCAGCAGCTTGCAGGGACTAGTATACATTGAGCAGTTCTTC.

Of note for this clonotype: The junction differs from germline at one of its ends, possibly a read error. The chain is built from TRBV4-2 and TRBJ1-4; possibly TRBD1 for D (6 bases). This CDR3 comprises 15 residues. Per germline, CDR1 LGHNA and CDR2 YNFKEQ. The CDR3 DNA reads as TGTGCCATCAGCCAAGACCAGGGGCTCGGTGAAAAACGGTTTTTT. Translation gives CAISQDQGLGEKRFF.

The chain joins TRBV6-1 to TRBJ2-3, with a possible D match to TRBD1 (5 bases). V lost 5 bases and J 5 bases, leaving 17 bases between the germline ends. CDR3 length equals 15 residues. In germline, CDR1 is MNHNS, CDR2 SASEGT. The CDR3 region is CASSIRTSRIDTQYF. The CDR3 DNA sequence: TGTGCCAGCAGTATCCGGACAAGCCGCATAGATACGCAGTATTTT.

In regard to this clonotype: The junction and the germline gene differ at one end; a read error may be behind it. V usage is TRBV2 and J usage is TRBJ2-7; 7 bases fit TRBD2. The germline CDR1 and CDR2 sequences are SNHLY and FYNNEI. This CDR3 comprises 15 residues. The CDR3 here is CTSSAIAGAGYEQYF. The DNA for the CDR3 is TGTACCAGCAGTGCCATTGCGGGAGCAGGATACGAGCAGTACTTC.

This clonotype was detected a few times. The genes are TRBV20-1 and TRBJ2-7, with 8 positions matching TRBD1. Germline assignment: CDR1 DFQATT and CDR2 SNEGSKA (reference sequence). The ends lost 3 bases at V and 7 bases at J; junction bases unmatched: 8. The CDR3 contains 13 residues. The CDR3 protein is CSARGQGASEQYF. The DNA for the CDR3 is TGCAGTGCTAGGGGCCAGGGGGCAAGTGAGCAGTACTTC.

The chain couples TRBV6-5 to TRBJ2-5; 16 bases map to TRBD2. With V trimmed by 6 bases and J by 9 bases, 4 bases remained unmatched. CDR1 is MNHEY and CDR2 is SVGAGI in the germline V gene. This CDR3 is built from 14 residues. The CDR3 here is CASSLGTSGRAQYF. DNA for the CDR3: TGTGCCAGCAGCCTAGGGACTAGCGGGAGGGCCCAGTACTTC.

As concerns this clonotype: This clone may be a read error of a much larger clone one base away. The chain combines TRBV7-9 with TRBJ2-1; 11 bases are shared with TRBD2. V shed 10 bases and J 5 bases; nucleotides not matched to a gene: 10. Looked up from germline, CDR1 is SEHNR and CDR2 is FQNEAQ (reference sequence). This CDR3 is 15 amino acids long. Here the CDR3 reads CANTSSGRFHNEQFF. CDR3 coding DNA: TGTGCCAACACCTCTAGCGGGAGGTTCCACAATGAGCAGTTCTTC.

The sample holds many counts of this clonotype. The chain links TRBV10-1 to TRBJ2-1, with a tentative D call TRBD2 (5 bases). The ends were cut back, 7 bases at V and 10 bases at J, with 14 bases in the middle. The germline V gene has CDR1 WNHNN and CDR2 SYGVQD (reference sequence). This CDR3 spans 12 amino acids. CDR3 bases: TGCGCCAGCAATGGGGAGCGGCTCGAGCAGTTCTTC. This translates into CASNGERLEQFF.

With respect to this clonotype: A junction end diverges from the germline sequence, so it may reflect a read error. The chain couples TRBV6-5 to TRBJ2-3; maybe TRBD1 (5 bases). The CDR3 is 15 residues long. Germline loops: CDR1 MNHEY, CDR2 SVGAGI. CDR3 sequence reads: CASSYDGGSTGTQYF. The CDR3 DNA reads as TGTGCCAGCAGTTACGATGGCGGATCCACAGGTACGCAGTATTTT.

Comment on this clonotype: One end of the junction varies from germline; a read error may be responsible. The rearrangement joins TRBV11-2 to TRBJ2-1; no firm D call. CDR3 length: 12 amino acids. CDR1 SGHAT and CDR2 FQNNGV come from the germline V gene. CDR3 nucleotide sequence: TGTGCCAGCGGCTTAGTTGGGGATGAGCAGTTCTTC. Translated, it gives CASGLVGDEQFF.

The chain combines TRBV6-4 with TRBJ1-5; D is possibly TRBD1 (6 bases). The end of the DNA fits TRBJ2-3 better, so the J call may be wrong. The CDR3 loop spans 16 amino acids. Germline V gene sequence: CDR1 MRHNA, CDR2 SNTAGT. This CDR3 reads CASSGLSRDMYQSQYF. The CDR3 region has the DNA TGTGCCAGCAGTGGCCTGTCCAGGGACATGTATCAGTCCCAGTATTTT.

The V gene is TRBV5-1, the J gene TRBJ2-7; 8 bases map to TRBD2. CDR3 length equals 16 residues. The V gene's germline CDR1 is SGHRS and CDR2 YFSETQ. Trimming cost V 0 bases and J 1 base; bases outside gene matches: 6. The CDR3 here is CASSLGPGLGSYEQYF. The DNA of the CDR3 is TGCGCCAGCAGCTTGGGGCCGGGACTAGGGTCCTACGAGCAGTACTTC.

Details on this clonotype: Relative to the germline gene, one junction end is altered; a read error may explain this. This sequence joins TRBV11-2 and TRBJ2-1; D is ambiguous. Germline V CDR1 and CDR2: SGHAT, FQNNGV. The length of the CDR3 is 13 residues. The CDR3 DNA reads TGTGCTAGCAGCTTAGATGATACCAATGAGCAGTTCTTC. Translated, it gives CASSLDDTNEQFF.

This clonotype was detected a few times. A much larger clone differs from this one at a single base, so this may be a read error. The gene calls are TRBV12-3 or TRBV12-4 and TRBJ2-1, with D hard to call. The CDR3 length is 13 residues. CDR3 protein: CASSLERYNGQFF. The CDR3 DNA follows: TGTGCCAGCAGTTTGGAACGTTACAATGGGCAGTTCTTC.

For this clonotype: Mismatch with germline at one junction end may stem from a read error. The V and J genes are TRBV28 and TRBJ2-2; possibly TRBD2 for D (5 bases). Germline lookup yields CDR1 MDHEN and CDR2 SYDVKM. The CDR3 contains 17 residues. The CDR3 is CDSSFREGRSSTGELFF. In DNA form, the CDR3 reads TGTGACAGCAGTTTCCGGGAAGGACGGTCGAGCACTGGGGAGCTGTTTTTT.

The J gene is TRBJ2-5, the V gene TRBV18; D is possibly TRBD2 (6 bases). Germline V gene sequence: CDR1 KGHSH, CDR2 LQKENI. Trimming took 6 bases from V and 4 from J, leaving 12 bases between them. The CDR3 is 13 residues long. The CDR3, as DNA: TGTGCCAGCTCGCCTGGTAGCGGAGAGACCCAGTACTTC. Protein sequence: CASSPGSGETQYF.